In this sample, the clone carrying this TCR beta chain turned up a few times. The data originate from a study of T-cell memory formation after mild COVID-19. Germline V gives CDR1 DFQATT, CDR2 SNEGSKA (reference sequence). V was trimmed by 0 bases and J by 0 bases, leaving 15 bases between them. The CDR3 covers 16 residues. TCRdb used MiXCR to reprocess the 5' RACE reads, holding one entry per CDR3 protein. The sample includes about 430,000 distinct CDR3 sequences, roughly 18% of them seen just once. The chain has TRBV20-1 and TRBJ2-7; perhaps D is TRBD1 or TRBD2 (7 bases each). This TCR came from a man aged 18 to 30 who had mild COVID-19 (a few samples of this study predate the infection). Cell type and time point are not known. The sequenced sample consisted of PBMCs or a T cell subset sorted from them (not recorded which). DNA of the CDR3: TGCAGTGCTAGAGATGGGGGGAGGGGGCTCTCCTACGAGCAGTACTTC. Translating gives CSARDGGRGLSYEQYF.